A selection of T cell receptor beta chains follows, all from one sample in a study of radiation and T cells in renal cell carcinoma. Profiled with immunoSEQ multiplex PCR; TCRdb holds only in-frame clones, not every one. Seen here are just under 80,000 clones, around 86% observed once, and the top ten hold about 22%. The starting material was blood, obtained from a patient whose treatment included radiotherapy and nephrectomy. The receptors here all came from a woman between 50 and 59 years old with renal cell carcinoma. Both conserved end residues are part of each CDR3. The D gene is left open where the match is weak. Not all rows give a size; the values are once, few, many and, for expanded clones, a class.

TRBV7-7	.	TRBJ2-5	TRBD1	TGTGCCAGCAGCCCCAAGGGGACAGGGGCCCAAGAGACCCAGTACTTC	CASSPKGTGAQETQYF
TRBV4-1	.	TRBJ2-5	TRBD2	TGCGCCAGCAGCCAAGATAAGCGGGGCGAGAAAGAGACCCAGTACTTC	CASSQDKRGEKETQYF
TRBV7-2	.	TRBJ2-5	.	TGTGCCAGCAGCTTCCAAGAGACCCAGTACTTC	CASSFQETQYF
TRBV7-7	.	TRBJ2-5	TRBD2	TGTGCCAGCAGCGCTGGGACTAGCGGGGGGGTGGAGACCCAGTACTTC	CASSAGTSGGVETQYF
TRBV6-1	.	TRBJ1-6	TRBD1	TGTGCCAGCAGGGCTGGGACAGGGGGGAATTCACCCCTCCACTTT	CASRAGTGGNSPLHF
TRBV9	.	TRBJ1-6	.	TGTGCCAGCAGCGTAGGTTCGGCAGGGAGTTCACCCCTCCACTTT	CASSVGSAGSSPLHF
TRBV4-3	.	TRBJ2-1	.	TGCGCCAGCAGCATCCGACGGGACTACAATGAGCAGTTCTTC	CASSIRRDYNEQFF
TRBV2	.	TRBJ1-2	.	TGTGCCAGCAGTGACTCAGGCGTGCGTACAGCTAACTATGGCTACACCTTC	CASSDSGVRTANYGYTF
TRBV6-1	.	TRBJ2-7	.	TGTGCCAGCAGTGTGGTGCCAGGAAACTACGAGCAGTACTTC	CASSVVPGNYEQYF
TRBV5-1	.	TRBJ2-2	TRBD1	TGCGCCAGCAGCTCCACAGTAAGTTTTGGACAGGGAAAGCACCGGGAGCTGTTTTTT	CASSSTVSFGQGKHRELFF
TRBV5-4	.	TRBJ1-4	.	TGTGCCAGCAGCTTGGAACCGCAGTTCGGTGAAAAACTGTTTTTT	CASSLEPQFGEKLFF
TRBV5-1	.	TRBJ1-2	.	TGCGCCAGCAGCTTAGCGGCAGCTACTAACTATGGCTACACCTTC	CASSLAAATNYGYTF
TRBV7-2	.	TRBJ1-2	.	TGTGCCAGCAGCCCCCTTAGTGGCGATAGAATTAACTATGGCTACACCTTC	CASSPLSGDRINYGYTF
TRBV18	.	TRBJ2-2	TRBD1	TGTGCCAGCTCACCGCAGCAGGGGGCGCACACCGGGGAGCTGTTTTTT	CASSPQQGAHTGELFF
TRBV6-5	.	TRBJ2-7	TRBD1	TGTGCCAGCAGTACCTCGACAGGGTCCTACGAGCAGTACTTC	CASSTSTGSYEQYF
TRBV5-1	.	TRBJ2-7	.	TGCGCCAGCAGCTTGGTTTCGGGGATCGCCGGGTCCTACGAGCAGTACTTC	CASSLVSGIAGSYEQYF
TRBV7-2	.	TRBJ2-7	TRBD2	TGTGCCAGCAGCTCGGGACTAGCGATAGGCGAGCAGTACTTC	CASSSGLAIGEQYF
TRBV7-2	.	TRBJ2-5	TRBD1	TGTGCCAGCAGTCCTATTGGGACAGGGAGGGAGACCCAGTACTTC	CASSPIGTGRETQYF
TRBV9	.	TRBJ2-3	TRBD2	TGTGCCAGCAGCGCCGGACTAGCGGGAGTAGACTGGGCAGATACGCAGTATTTT	CASSAGLAGVDWADTQYF
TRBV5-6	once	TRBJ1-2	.	TGTGCCAGCAGCTTGCCGGGACGTCGTGGCTACACCTTC	CASSLPGRRGYTF
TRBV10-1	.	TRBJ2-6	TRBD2	TGCGCCAGCAGTGAGTCCGGTAGCGGGTTCCTTTCTGGGGCCAACGTCCTGACTTTC	CASSESGSGFLSGANVLTF
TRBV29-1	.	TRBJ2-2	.	TGCAGCGTTGCGGAACAGGGTAATACCGGGGAGCTGTTTTTT	CSVAEQGNTGELFF
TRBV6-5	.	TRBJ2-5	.	TGTGCCAGCAGTTACACAAGGCAGGGGGGGGAGCAGTACTTC	CASSYTRQGGEQYF
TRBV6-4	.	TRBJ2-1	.	TGTGCCAGCAGTGACGAACTTAGGGGCTCCTACAATGAGCAGTTCTTC	CASSDELRGSYNEQFF
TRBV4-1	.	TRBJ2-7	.	TGCGCCAGCAGCCAAGATGTCTGGCAGGCTTCGTACTTC	CASSQDVWQASYF
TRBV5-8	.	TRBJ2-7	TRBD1	TGTGCCAGCAGCATAGACAGGGAGAGCAACGAGCAGTACTTC	CASSIDRESNEQYF
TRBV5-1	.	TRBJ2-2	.	TGCGCCAGCACCCAGAATACAGGGACCGCGAACACCGGGGAGCTGTTTTTT	CASTQNTGTANTGELFF
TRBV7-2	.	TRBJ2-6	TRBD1	TGTGCCAGCAGCTTAGTTGCCGGGACAGGGTCTGGGGCCAACGTCCTGACTTTC	CASSLVAGTGSGANVLTF
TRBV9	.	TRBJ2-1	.	TGTGCCAGCAGCGCCGGAGGAGGGAAGGACAATGAGCAGTTCTTC	CASSAGGGKDNEQFF
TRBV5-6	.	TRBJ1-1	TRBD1	TGTGCCAGCGGACGACAGGGGGTGGGCACTGAAGCTTTCTTT	CASGRQGVGTEAFF
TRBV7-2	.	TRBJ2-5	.	TGTGCCAGCAGCTTATATCCGGCGGCGGGACAAGAGACCCAGTACTTC	CASSLYPAAGQETQYF
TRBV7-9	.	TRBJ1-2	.	TGTGCCAGCAGCTTAGATACGGGGGGAGACTATGGCTACACCTTC	CASSLDTGGDYGYTF
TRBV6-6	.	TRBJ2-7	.	TGTGCCAGCGGGCGGGACGGAGTTTTCTACGAGCAGTACTTC	CASGRDGVFYEQYF
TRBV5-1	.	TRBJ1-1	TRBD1	TGCGCCAGCAGCCCGGGGACAGGGATGGTACGAACTGAAGCTTTCTTT	CASSPGTGMVRTEAFF